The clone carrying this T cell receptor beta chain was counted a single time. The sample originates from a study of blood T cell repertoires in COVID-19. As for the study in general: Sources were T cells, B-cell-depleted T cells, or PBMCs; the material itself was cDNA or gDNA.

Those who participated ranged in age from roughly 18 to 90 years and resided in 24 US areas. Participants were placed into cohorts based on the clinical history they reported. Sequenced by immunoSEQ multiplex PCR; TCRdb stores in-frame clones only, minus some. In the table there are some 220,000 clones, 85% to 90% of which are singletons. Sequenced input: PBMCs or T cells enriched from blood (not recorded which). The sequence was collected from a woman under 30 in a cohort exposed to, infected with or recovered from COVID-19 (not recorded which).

The DNA of the CDR3 is TGTGCCAGCAGTTACTCGATTAGTTTGTTTAACTATGGCTACACCTTC. Amino acids: CASSYSISLFNYGYTF. The V and J genes are TRBV6-5 and TRBJ1-2; D not resolved. The germline gives CDR1 MNHEY, CDR2 SVGAGI. The CDR3 length is 16 residues. Trimming removed 0 bases from V and 1 base from J, with 12 bases in between.